Reported below is one TCR beta chain. There are many counts of this clonotype. The antigen this receptor binds is unknown. The input lacks base qualities; no much larger clone sits a single base away. The data were obtained in a study of T cell repertoires in cytomegalovirus infection (dated 2019 in TCRdb). In terms of the full investigation: Because public TCR beta signatures pointed to carriage of CMV infection together with the matching HLA type, the HLA type of each donor mattered for the analysis. The study at large found these results: The ex vivo response was dominated by HLA-C-restricted CMV-specific TCR beta clonotypes, and the single most frequent clonotype in two of eight donors was supplied by these HLA-C-restricted clonotypes. Carriers of CMV infection plus the relevant HLA type were discriminated by the cumulative frequency of public TCR beta family members in the study cohort and in an independent roughly 350-donor cohort.

Reads for this sample came from an Illumina HiSeq 1500. TCRdb cleaned the public reads at Q25 with fastp, built clones with MiXCR and kept in-frame beta chains. Every distinct CDR3 protein forms one entry, paired with its most common genes and DNA. For this sample the table gives some 250,000 distinct CDR3 sequences, of which 9.1% were detected only once. In total, the top ten clones hold about 15% of the sample. From the cysteine through the phenylalanine, the CDR3 covers 15 amino acids. The CDR3 DNA has 45 bases and is translated from base 1. V lost 6 bases and J lost 5 bases; the stretch between them is 16 bases long.

This TCR derives from a human donor in good health (CMV status not recorded). Some clones in this sample may be carry-over from other donors' samples. Sequencing used PBMCs. The chain is made from TRBV12-3 or TRBV12-4 and TRBJ2-2, with no D gene named confidently. CDR3 protein: CASSRSTGSTGELFF. The nucleotides read TGTGCCAGCAGCCGCTCCACCGGGTCTACCGGGGAGCTGTTTTTT.